This T cell receptor (beta chain) was sequenced for a study of blood T cell repertoires in COVID-19. Overall study: The cDNA or gDNA used as material had been derived from T cells, B-cell-depleted T cells, or PBMCs.

This CDR3 region has 15 residues. The V segment lost 9 bases and the J segment 5 bases; nucleotides outside the gene matches: 8. The germline CDR1 and CDR2 sequences are KGHDR and SFDVKD. Authors' data handling: Counts of nucleated cells, estimated from reference gene primer amplification, were obtained. Using immunoSEQ multiplex PCR, the repertoire was profiled, and TCRdb retains in-frame clones only, with some absent. V, J and clone size reflect that table, while D and trimming were determined from the DNA. Found here are about 250,000 clones, approximately 83% of them singletons; the top ten hold 4.4%.

The sequencing sample was made of peripheral blood. This TCR was sampled from a man between 50 and 59 years old with active or convalescent COVID-19. This chain joins TRBV24-1 and TRBJ2-1, with 11 bases lining up with TRBD2. CDR3 in amino acids: CATEATSGDHNEQFF. The CDR3 region has the DNA TGTGCCACCGAAGCGACTAGCGGGGACCACAATGAGCAGTTCTTC.